These 19 T cell receptor beta chains were all obtained from the same sample, sequenced in a study of blood T cell repertoires in COVID-19. Profiled with immunoSEQ multiplex PCR; TCRdb holds only in-frame clones, not every one. The sample has 100,000 to 150,000 clones, 80% to 85% seen once; the top ten hold more than 1.4%. Sequenced sample: peripheral blood. Receptors originate from a man in his sixties with acute or convalescent COVID-19.

The chain has TRBV2 and TRBJ1-2; 7 bases match TRBD1. Per germline, CDR1 SNHLY and CDR2 FYNNEI. The CDR3 contains 12 residues. The J segment lost 4 bases and the V segment lost 4 bases, leaving 0 bases of the junction unmatched. The DNA for the CDR3 is TGTGCCAGCAGTGGGACAGGCTATGGCTACACCTTC. This encodes CASSGTGYGYTF.

The rearrangement uses TRBV11-2 and TRBJ2-7, with D tentatively TRBD1 (7 bases). Germline V gene lookup returns CDR1 SGHAT and CDR2 FQNNGV. There are 15 residues in the CDR3. Trimming took 0 bases from V and 2 from J, leaving 11 bases between them. The CDR3 is CASSLDGGQTYEQYF. The CDR3 DNA is TGTGCCAGCAGCTTAGACGGGGGACAGACCTACGAGCAGTACTTC.

The chain couples TRBV19 to TRBJ1-4; D unresolved. The V gene lost 1 base and the J gene lost 4 bases, with 16 bases spanning the gap. The length of the CDR3 is 17 residues. In germline, CDR1 is LNHDA, CDR2 SQIVND (reference sequence). The CDR3: CASSIVAIAGHNEKLFF. As DNA, the CDR3 is TGTGCCAGTAGTATAGTAGCAATAGCGGGCCATAATGAAAAACTGTTTTTT. Filled out from reference TRBV19 and TRBJ1-4, the complete variable domain reads DGGITQSPKYLFRKEGQNVTLSCEQNLNHDAMYWYRQDPGQGLRLIYYSQIVNDFQKGDIAEGYSVSREKKESFPLTVTSAQKNPTAFYLCASSIVAIAGHNEKLFFGSGTQLSVL.

The chain links TRBV3-1 (or the pseudogene TRBV3-2) to TRBJ1-5; the match to TRBD1 covers 8 bases. CDR3 length equals 15 residues. The trim removed 2 bases at V and 6 bases at J, leaving 6 bases unmatched. Germline V lookup: CDR1 LGHDT, CDR2 YNNKEL (reference sequence). The CDR3 loop reads CASSQSQGAAQPQHF. CDR3 nucleotide sequence: TGTGCCAGCAGCCAAAGCCAGGGGGCCGCTCAGCCCCAGCATTTT.

The J gene is TRBJ2-7, the V gene TRBV27; D gene unclear. Germline CDR1 MNHEY, CDR2 SMNVEV (reference sequence). The germline V and J ends were trimmed by 5 bases and 1 base, with 15 bases remaining between them. The CDR3 runs to 15 residues. The CDR3 coding sequence is TGTGCCAGCAGTCCCCAAGACGGCAGGTCCTACGAGCAGTACTTC. Amino acids: CASSPQDGRSYEQYF.

The chain uses TRBV5-1 and TRBJ1-2, with 8 bases fitting TRBD1. From germline, CDR1 is SGHRS and CDR2 YFSETQ. The V and J ends lost 5 bases and 0 bases, in that order; junction bases with no gene match: 12. The CDR3 is 17 residues long. CDR3 sequence (DNA): TGCGCCAGCAGATATGGGACAGGAGGCGTAGCTAACTATGGCTACACCTTC. It is translated as CASRYGTGGVANYGYTF.

This clone has more than one count but fewer than ten. The chain employs TRBV10-3 and TRBJ2-7; TRBD1 agrees at 7 bases. The CDR3 is 16 residues long. The germline CDR1 and CDR2 sequences are ENHRY and SYGVKD. V trimming: 0 bases; J trimming: 7 bases; junction bases outside the gene matches: 12. The CDR3 DNA follows: TGTGCCATCAGTGAGTCTGGACAGGCGGTCCTGGGGGAGCAGTACTTC. This translates into CAISESGQAVLGEQYF.

This sequence joins TRBV5-1 and TRBJ1-5, with 8 bases fitting TRBD1. The CDR3 extends over 15 amino acids. Germline assignment: CDR1 SGHRS and CDR2 YFSETQ. V lost 3 bases, J lost 0 bases, and 2 bases stayed unmatched. Written as DNA, the CDR3 is TGCGCCAGCAGCTCCAGGGGGCTTAGCAATCAGCCCCAGCATTTT. Translation: CASSSRGLSNQPQHF.

The chain is built from TRBV5-1 and TRBJ1-6; D is perhaps TRBD1 (5 bases). Trimming left V 0 bases short and J 8 bases short, with 12 bases between. The CDR3 totals 15 residues. The germline CDR1 and CDR2 sequences are SGHRS and YFSETQ. CDR3 amino acids: CASSLARQGYSPLHF. CDR3 coding DNA: TGCGCCAGCAGCTTGGCCCGGCAGGGTTATTCACCCCTCCACTTT.

The gene calls are TRBV5-1 and TRBJ1-1; TRBD1 might be the D (5 bases). CDR1 and CDR2 from the germline V gene are SGHRS and YFSETQ. The CDR3 contains 14 residues. Deletions cut 0 bases from V and 7 bases from J, with 13 bases between. The CDR3 DNA sequence: TGCGCCAGCAGCTTGGAGGGAGGGGTACTTGAAGCTTTCTTT. It translates to CASSLEGGVLEAFF.

This chain uses TRBV9 with TRBJ1-2, with TRBD1 matching over 7 bases. In germline, CDR1 is SGDLS, CDR2 YYNGEE. V gave up 4 bases and J gave up 7 bases; unmatched junction bases: 7. The CDR3 spans 13 residues. CDR3 sequence (DNA): TGTGCCAGCAGCCCCGAGGGGGCTAGTGGCTACACCTTC. Amino acid sequence: CASSPEGASGYTF.

CDR3 coding DNA: TGCGCCAGCAGCTTGGGACTAGCGGGAGAAACAGATACGCAGTATTTT. This codes for CASSLGLAGETDTQYF. The chain recombines TRBV5-1 with TRBJ2-3; TRBD2 agrees at 12 bases. CDR1 SGHRS and CDR2 YFSETQ come from the germline V gene. V gave up 0 bases and J gave up 3 bases; unmatched junction bases: 2. The length of the CDR3 is 16 residues.

The chain employs TRBV12-3 or TRBV12-4 and TRBJ2-5, with a weak D call TRBD1 (5 bases). The V end was cut by 6 bases, the J end by 1 base, with 9 bases between. The CDR3 has 13 residues. CDR3: CASRPDSQETQYF. Here the CDR3 DNA reads TGTGCCAGCAGACCCGACAGCCAAGAGACCCAGTACTTC.

The sample holds one count of this clone. CDR3 DNA sequence: TGTGCCAGCAAACGAGGGTACCAAGAGACCCAGTACTTC. Amino acids: CASKRGYQETQYF. The V gene is TRBV7-2, the J gene TRBJ2-5; weak D call: TRBD2 (5 bases). Germline V CDR1 and CDR2: SGHTA, FQGNSA. CDR3 length: 13 residues. Trimming took off 7 bases at V and 0 bases at J, with 9 bases between the two ends.

This clone showed up just a few times. This specimen includes other DNA sequences encoding the same CDR3. The genes are TRBV11-2 and TRBJ2-3; D gene unclear. V dropped 1 base and J dropped 4 bases, with 6 bases sitting between them. There are 13 residues in the CDR3. Germline CDR1 and CDR2: SGHAT and FQNNGV. CDR3 nucleotides: TGTGCCAGCAGCTTAGCCGGTCCAGATACGCAGTATTTT. Translated: CASSLAGPDTQYF.

This chain joins TRBV5-1 and TRBJ2-3; D is unclear. Trimming shortened V by 2 bases and J by 0 bases, and 4 bases separated the two germline ends. The CDR3 covers 13 residues. In germline, CDR1 is SGHRS, CDR2 YFSETQ. CDR3 loop: CASSFPSTDTQYF. The CDR3 DNA follows: TGCGCCAGCAGCTTTCCTAGCACAGATACGCAGTATTTT.

The chain recombines TRBV3-1 (or the pseudogene TRBV3-2) with TRBJ2-3, with 7 bases lining up with TRBD1. The CDR3 consists of 17 residues. Losses at the gene ends were 1 base for V and 5 bases for J; bases not matched to a gene: 12. CDR1 is LGHDT and CDR2 is YNNKEL in the germline V gene (reference sequence). The CDR3, as DNA: TGTGCCAGCAGCCAAGGAGACAGGGTTAGTACGGAAGATACGCAGTATTTT. This gives the protein CASSQGDRVSTEDTQYF.

The chain combines TRBV28 with TRBJ1-4; maybe TRBD1 (6 bases). The CDR3 extends over 13 amino acids. Germline V gene data show CDR1 as MDHEN and CDR2 as SYDVKM. With 8 bases removed from V and 5 bases from J, the gap between germline ends came to 12 bases. The DNA for the CDR3 is TGTGCCAGCTGGGAGGGGGGAAATGAAAAACTGTTTTTT. This sequence encodes CASWEGGNEKLFF.

The chain combines TRBV21-1 with TRBJ1-1. TRBV21-1 counts as a pseudogene. The CDR3 consists of 14 residues. CDR3 DNA: TGTGCCAGCAGCAAAGTCCCCTCGAACACTGAAGCTTTCTTT. Its protein is CASSKVPSNTEAFF.